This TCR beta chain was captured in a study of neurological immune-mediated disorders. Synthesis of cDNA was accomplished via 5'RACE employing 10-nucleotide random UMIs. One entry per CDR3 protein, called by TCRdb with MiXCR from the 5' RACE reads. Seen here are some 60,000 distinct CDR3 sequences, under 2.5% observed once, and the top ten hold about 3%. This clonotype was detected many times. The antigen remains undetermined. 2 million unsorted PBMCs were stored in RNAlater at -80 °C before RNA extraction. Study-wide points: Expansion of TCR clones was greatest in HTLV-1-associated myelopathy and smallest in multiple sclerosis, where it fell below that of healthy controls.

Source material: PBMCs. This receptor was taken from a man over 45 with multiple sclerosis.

CDR3 nucleotides: TGCGCCAGCAGCCAACTAGGACTAGCTCGGACCGGGGAGCTGTTTTTT. This gives the protein CASSQLGLARTGELFF. The V and J genes are TRBV5-1 and TRBJ2-2; 8 bases are shared with TRBD2. The CDR3 runs to 16 residues. The germline gives CDR1 SGHRS, CDR2 YFSETQ. V gave up 4 bases and J gave up 5 bases; unmatched junction bases: 10.